This TCR beta chain was recorded in a study of cytomegalovirus exposure and HLA in healthy donors. It was with 60 Vbeta and 13 Jbeta primers that the PCR ran. Original handling: An analysis performed later counted 81 million or so unique TCR beta chains (roughly 11 million of them shared). The protocol was immunoSEQ multiplex PCR, while the TCRdb copy is restricted to in-frame clones and leaves out a portion. That table is the source of V, J and clone size, and D and trimming were worked out from the DNA. The table has roughly 190,000 clones, about four fifths seen once. General study findings and limits: Later genetic work tied a missense DCLRE1C variant to beta-chain V and J trimming.

In this sample, this clone turned up a few times. The target antigen is unknown. The sample comprised PBMCs. This TCR came from a woman in her thirties or forties in good health and CMV-seronegative.

CDR3 nucleotide sequence: TGTGCCAGCAGCTTAGCACAGGGAAGCACTGAAGCTTTCTTT. Its translation is CASSLAQGSTEAFF. The V gene is TRBV7-9, the J gene TRBJ1-1; tentatively, D is TRBD1 (6 bases). The CDR3 extends over 14 amino acids. Per germline, CDR1 SEHNR and CDR2 FQNEAQ (reference sequence). V lost 0 bases, J lost 4 bases, and 9 bases lay in between.